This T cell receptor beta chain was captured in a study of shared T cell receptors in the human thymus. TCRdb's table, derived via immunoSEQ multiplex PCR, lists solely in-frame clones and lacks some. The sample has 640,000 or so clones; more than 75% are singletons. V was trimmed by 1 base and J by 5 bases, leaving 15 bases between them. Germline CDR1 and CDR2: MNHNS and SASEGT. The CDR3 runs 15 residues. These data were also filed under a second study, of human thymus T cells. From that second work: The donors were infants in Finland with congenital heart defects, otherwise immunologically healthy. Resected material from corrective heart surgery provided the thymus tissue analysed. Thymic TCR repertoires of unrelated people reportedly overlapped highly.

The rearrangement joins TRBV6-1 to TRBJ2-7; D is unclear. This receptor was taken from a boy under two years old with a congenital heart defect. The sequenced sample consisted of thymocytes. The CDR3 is CASSEEVGRFHEQYF. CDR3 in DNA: TGTGCCAGCAGTGAAGAAGTTGGCAGGTTCCACGAGCAGTACTTC.